This TCR beta chain originates from a study of OX40 agonist ivuxolimab in advanced cancers. About the study: The study reported partial responses in three patients: one hepatocellular carcinoma, two cutaneous melanoma.

Study results and caveats: The authors did not determine the antigen specificity of the expanded peripheral T cells.

Trimming removed 3 bases from V and 0 bases from J; junction bases left unmatched: 8. The CDR3 has 17 residues. The germline gives CDR1 PRHDT, CDR2 FYEKMQ (reference sequence). Assay: immunoSEQ multiplex PCR; the TCRdb copy retains only in-frame clones and omits some. Among approximately 82,000 clones listed, more than 75% were seen once. This clone has only one observation. Antigen unknown. The TCR sequence derives from an adult with an advanced solid tumor such as melanoma, head and neck, liver or kidney cancer. This sequence joins TRBV13 and TRBJ2-3, with 8 bases that match TRBD2. The sequencing here drew on CD4+ or CD8+ T cells sorted from blood, taken in a trial of the OX40 agonist ivuxolimab. The CDR3 DNA reads TGTGCCAGCAGCTTGGACGGACTAGCCTCTAGCACAGATACGCAGTATTTT. Its protein product is CASSLDGLASSTDTQYF.